A selection of T cell receptor beta chains follows, all from one sample in a study of blood T cells in healthy people across ages. TCRdb re-called the 5' RACE reads with MiXCR, one entry per CDR3 protein. The profile shows over 950,000 distinct CDR3 sequences, roughly 51% of them singletons. Sequencing was carried out using blood. The receptors here all came from a woman aged 55-69 years in good health. CDR3s include the opening cysteine and the closing phenylalanine or tryptophan. The order of the fields is CDR3 protein, V gene.

CDR3 protein: CASSLTQKNIQYF; V gene: TRBV7-9
CDR3 protein: CSVENGTGSNEQFF; V gene: TRBV29-1
CDR3 protein: CASSDPGTSGSEKTQYF; V gene: TRBV2
CDR3 protein: CASSNRGSPLHF; V gene: TRBV28
CDR3 protein: CASSAPGTSGTEQFF; V gene: TRBV7-9
CDR3 protein: CASSYSNSRGNYGYTF; V gene: TRBV6-5
CDR3 protein: CASSSTGKTQYF; V gene: TRBV6-5
CDR3 protein: CPSSPRSMQFF; V gene: TRBV11-2
CDR3 protein: CASSPTRDRVFFEQYF; V gene: TRBV3-1
CDR3 protein: CACSSSGIYEQYF; V gene: TRBV27
CDR3 protein: CASSYAGDEQFF; V gene: TRBV7-9
CDR3 protein: CASSGTTGTPYNEQFF; V gene: TRBV5-4
CDR3 protein: CASSQDPTGFSHGYTF; V gene: TRBV28
CDR3 protein: CASSQTSVAQYF; V gene: TRBV5-6
CDR3 protein: CASSVAGYEETQYF; V gene: TRBV5-1
CDR3 protein: CASSLQSGSGYEQYF; V gene: TRBV4-1
CDR3 protein: CAWSELAYEQYF; V gene: TRBV30
CDR3 protein: CASFEPGLAGNEQFF; V gene: TRBV18
CDR3 protein: CASSYSEPSYNEQFF; V gene: TRBV6-2/TRBV6-3
CDR3 protein: CASRRTSGSESEQFF; V gene: TRBV2
CDR3 protein: CASRYGTSGSGEQYF; V gene: TRBV12-3/TRBV12-4
CDR3 protein: CASSHQGRSRANVLTF; V gene: TRBV4-1
CDR3 protein: CSARDPPGLGRYF; V gene: TRBV20-1
CDR3 protein: CATSDRGLAEVRETQYF; V gene: TRBV24-1
CDR3 protein: CASSTRLIANTGELFF; V gene: TRBV2
CDR3 protein: CSVWTGYEQYF; V gene: TRBV29-1
CDR3 protein: CSVGAGAETGQPQHF; V gene: TRBV29-1
CDR3 protein: CASSLNPSGSVRYF; V gene: TRBV11-2
CDR3 protein: CASSWPTSGDYEQYF; V gene: TRBV6-1
CDR3 protein: CSVTQRYNEKLFF; V gene: TRBV20-1
CDR3 protein: CASSSEGKSTDTQYF; V gene: TRBV7-2
CDR3 protein: CSARIMTSGSREQYF; V gene: TRBV20-1
CDR3 protein: CSQAVSSYEQYF; V gene: TRBV20-1
CDR3 protein: CASSPAIYQGYTF; V gene: TRBV18
CDR3 protein: CASSQGTGPSSYNEQYF; V gene: TRBV4-2
CDR3 protein: CASSREGLSTDTQYF; V gene: TRBV11-1
CDR3 protein: CSVELSLGTQYF; V gene: TRBV29-1
CDR3 protein: CASSLFGGSDEQYF; V gene: TRBV28
CDR3 protein: CASSLGGGWTQYF; V gene: TRBV7-9
CDR3 protein: CASQDTSTDTQYF; V gene: TRBV3-1
CDR3 protein: CASSYGDRETQYF; V gene: TRBV6-5
CDR3 protein: CASSLESPTATSYEQYF; V gene: TRBV28
CDR3 protein: CASSLPFNYGYTF; V gene: TRBV28
CDR3 protein: CSATPVRGVGSHTEAFF; V gene: TRBV20-1
CDR3 protein: CSVGAGERTYNEQFF; V gene: TRBV29-1
CDR3 protein: CASSVWGNTDTQYF; V gene: TRBV12-3/TRBV12-4
CDR3 protein: CSAREPAGGYTF; V gene: TRBV20-1
CDR3 protein: CSAGLAGTDTQYF; V gene: TRBV20-1
CDR3 protein: CASSLGQVQGTDIQYF; V gene: TRBV5-1
CDR3 protein: CSARARPGAWKGLQNTEAFF; V gene: TRBV20-1
CDR3 protein: CASTRGRSPLHF; V gene: TRBV6-5